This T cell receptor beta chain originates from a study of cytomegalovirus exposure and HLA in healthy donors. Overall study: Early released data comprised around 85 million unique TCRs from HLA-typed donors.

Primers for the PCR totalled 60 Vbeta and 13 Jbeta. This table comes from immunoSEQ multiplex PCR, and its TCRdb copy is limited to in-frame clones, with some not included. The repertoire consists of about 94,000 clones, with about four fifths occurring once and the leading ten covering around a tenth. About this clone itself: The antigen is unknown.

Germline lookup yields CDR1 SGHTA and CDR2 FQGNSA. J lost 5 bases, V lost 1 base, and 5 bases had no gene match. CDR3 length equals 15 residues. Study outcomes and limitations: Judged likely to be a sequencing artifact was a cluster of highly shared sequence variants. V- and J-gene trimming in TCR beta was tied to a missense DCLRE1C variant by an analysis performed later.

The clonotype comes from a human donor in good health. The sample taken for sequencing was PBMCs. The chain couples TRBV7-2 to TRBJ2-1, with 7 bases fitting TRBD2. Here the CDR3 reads CASSLGGGSHNEQFF. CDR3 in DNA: TGTGCCAGCAGCTTAGGGGGGGGTTCCCACAATGAGCAGTTCTTC.